These 13 T cell receptor beta chains share one sample of origin, sequenced in a study of blood T cells in healthy people across ages (dated by TCRdb to 2013 to 2016). Receptor amplification or capture employed 5' RACE. The listed sequencing device is Illumina HiSeq 2500. A second PCR of roughly 7 to 11 cycles was run with a J-beta primer mix and a sample-barcoded 5' primer. TCRdb reprocessed the public reads (quality trimming at Q25 with fastp, clone calling with MiXCR) and kept in-frame beta chains. Every CDR3 protein is listed once, alongside the most common genes and DNA of its rows. The sample has about 1,800,000 distinct CDR3 sequences on record, under 30% of them singletons. The top ten clonotypes cover 7.7% of the sample. Sequenced sample: blood. The receptors were gathered from a woman between 25 and 40 years old in good health.

This clonotype was counted ten times or more. The chain couples TRBV10-3 to TRBJ2-1; 15 bases line up with TRBD2. This CDR3 contains 16 residues. CDR1 and CDR2 (germline): ENHRY, SYGVKD. V was pared by 4 bases and J by 3 bases, with 1 base of the junction left unmatched. This CDR3 is CAISGTSGRGYNEQFF. CDR3 nucleotides: TGTGCCATCAGTGGGACTAGCGGGAGGGGCTACAATGAGCAGTTCTTC.

The rearrangement joins TRBV6-1 to TRBJ1-1; D is ambiguous. The CDR3 totals 13 residues. Trimming shortened V by 6 bases and J by 1 base, and 9 bases separated the two germline ends. The germline V gene has CDR1 MNHNS and CDR2 SASEGT. Written as DNA, the CDR3 is TGTGCCAGCAGGACACAAAAGAACACTGAAGCTTTCTTT. This codes for CASRTQKNTEAFF.

This clonotype was observed once. The chain recombines TRBV27 with TRBJ1-2, with D perhaps TRBD1 (6 bases). V gave up 4 bases and J gave up 7 bases, with 19 bases separating them. Germline-derived CDR1 and CDR2 are MNHEY and SMNVEV (reference sequence). The CDR3 extends over 15 amino acids. In nucleotides, the CDR3 is TGTGCCAGCAGTTATATATCAGGGGTTCGATCTGGCTACACCTTC. It translates to CASSYISGVRSGYTF.

The V call is TRBV28, the J call TRBJ2-6, with a weak D call TRBD2 (6 bases). The CDR3 is 20 amino acids. Germline-derived CDR1 and CDR2 are MDHEN and SYDVKM. V dropped 4 bases and J dropped 4 bases, with 26 bases sitting between them. CDR3 residues: CASSSRPVRAWAGGANVLTF. The DNA for the CDR3 is TGTGCCAGCAGTTCTCGCCCCGTGAGGGCTTGGGCGGGGGGGGCCAACGTCCTGACTTTC.

The V gene is TRBV7-6, the J gene TRBJ1-3; no firm D call. Germline V gives CDR1 SGHVS, CDR2 FNYEAQ. V dropped 5 bases and J dropped 0 bases, with 11 bases sitting between them. This CDR3 is 15 amino acids long. CDR3 amino acids: CASSGSWSSGNTIYF. CDR3 sequence (DNA): TGTGCCAGCAGCGGCTCATGGAGCTCTGGAAACACCATATATTTT.

In its sample, this clonotype was seen a few times. DNA of the CDR3: TGTGCCAGCAGCCCTCCGGGACTAGCGGGAGGGTTCTCCTACAATGAGCAGTTCTTC. This encodes CASSPPGLAGGFSYNEQFF. J is TRBJ2-1 and V is TRBV6-2 or TRBV6-3; 16 bases agree with TRBD2. Trimming at V came to 6 bases and at J to 0 bases, leaving 8 bases not matched to a gene. CDR3 length equals 19 residues. Germline V lookup: CDR1 MNHEY, CDR2 SVGEGT.

The chain employs TRBV7-9 and TRBJ2-7, with 10 nucleotides matching TRBD2. The V gene's germline CDR1 is SEHNR and CDR2 FQNEAQ (reference sequence). The CDR3 totals 16 residues. Trimming at V came to 1 base and at J to 0 bases, leaving 3 bases not matched to a gene. CDR3 region: CASSLEAGGTSYEQYF. The CDR3 DNA reads as TGTGCCAGCAGCTTAGAAGCGGGGGGGACCTCCTACGAGCAGTACTTC.

The chain combines TRBV7-2 with TRBJ2-1; D assignment may be TRBD1 or TRBD2 (6 bases each). V was pared by 1 base and J by 13 bases, with 26 bases between. Germline V gene data show CDR1 as SGHTA and CDR2 as FQGNSA. This CDR3 is 17 amino acids long. This CDR3 is CASSLEGRASAHGGQFF. For the CDR3, the DNA is TGTGCCAGCAGCTTAGAGGGTCGGGCTAGCGCCCATGGGGGCCAGTTCTTC.

The chain employs TRBV7-2 and TRBJ1-4, with D hard to call. Trimming removed 0 bases at V and 7 bases at J, with 12 bases between. The CDR3 has 15 amino acids. The germline V gene encodes CDR1 SGHTA and CDR2 FQGNSA. CDR3 DNA: TGTGCCAGCAGCTTAGCGGTGACGGGAGTTGAAAAACTGTTTTTT. Translation: CASSLAVTGVEKLFF. The whole variable domain, remainder taken from reference TRBV7-2 and TRBJ1-4, is GAGVSQSPSNKVTEKGKDVELRCDPISGHTALYWYRQSLGQGLEFLIYFQGNSAPDKSGLPSDRFSAERTGGSVSTLTIQRTQQEDSAVYLCASSLAVTGVEKLFFGSGTQLSVL.

The rearrangement links TRBV9 to TRBJ1-2, with D unclear. Germline V CDR1 and CDR2: SGDLS, YYNGEE. Trimming took 0 bases from V and 2 from J, leaving 11 bases between them. CDR3 length equals 15 residues. The CDR3 is CASSVGGSTNYGYTF. DNA for the CDR3: TGTGCCAGCAGCGTAGGAGGTAGCACCAACTATGGCTACACCTTC.

This chain uses TRBV5-6 with TRBJ2-3; 8 bases map to TRBD2. Trimming took 4 bases from V and 1 from J; bases not matched to a gene: 11. Germline assignment: CDR1 SGHDT and CDR2 YYEEEE. CDR3 length: 17 residues. The CDR3 loop reads CASSPPRGLGGTDTQYF. CDR3 in DNA: TGTGCCAGCAGCCCACCCCGGGGACTAGGGGGCACAGATACGCAGTATTTT.

This chain links TRBV12-3 or TRBV12-4 with TRBJ2-7; D is tentatively TRBD1 or TRBD2 (5 bases each). With 6 bases removed from V and 7 bases from J, the gap between germline ends came to 19 bases. CDR3 length equals 14 residues. The CDR3 region is CASRPEGRVGEQYF. The CDR3 DNA is TGTGCCAGCAGACCCGAGGGACGGGTGGGGGAGCAGTACTTC.

This clonotype was detected only a few times. V is TRBV28 and J is TRBJ1-2; D is uncertain. The CDR3 spans 14 residues. V was pared by 6 bases and J by 4 bases, with 15 bases between. Germline loops: CDR1 MDHEN, CDR2 SYDVKM. CDR3 loop: CASSRRPTSYGYTF. The DNA for the CDR3 is TGTGCCAGCAGCAGGCGCCCCACCTCCTATGGCTACACCTTC.